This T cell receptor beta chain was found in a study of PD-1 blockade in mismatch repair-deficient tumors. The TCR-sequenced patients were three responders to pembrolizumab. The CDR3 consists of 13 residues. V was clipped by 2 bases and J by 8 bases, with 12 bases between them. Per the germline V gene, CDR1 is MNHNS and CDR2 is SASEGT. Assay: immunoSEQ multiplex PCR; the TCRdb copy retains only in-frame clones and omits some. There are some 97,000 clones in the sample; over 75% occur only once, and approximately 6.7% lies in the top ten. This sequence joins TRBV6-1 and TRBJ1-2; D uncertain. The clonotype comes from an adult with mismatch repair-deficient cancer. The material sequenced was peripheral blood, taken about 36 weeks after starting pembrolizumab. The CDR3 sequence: CASSEWSVGGYTF. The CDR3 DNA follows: TGTGCCAGCAGTGAATGGTCCGTGGGGGGCTACACCTTC.